A single sample is the source of the 4 T cell receptor beta chains below, sequenced in a study of shared clonotypes between healthy human individuals. Naive CD8 populations comprised CD45RO-negative cells positively selected for CCR7, excluding terminally differentiated effector memory CD45RA+ cells. Produced via immunoSEQ multiplex PCR; TCRdb's table is partial and in-frame only. The profile shows about 590,000 clones, nearly 97% of them singletons. The sequencing input was naive CD8+ T cells sorted from blood. The receptor set was obtained from a woman between 25 and 40 years old in good health.

V usage is TRBV7-8 and J usage is TRBJ2-3; 12 bases match TRBD2. The CDR3 loop spans 16 amino acids. Germline trimming cut 4 bases from V and 2 bases from J; bases unmatched to any gene: 4. CDR1 and CDR2 (germline): SGHVS, FQNEAQ. CDR3 nucleotide sequence: TGTGCCAGCAGCTGGGGACTAGCGGGCGTCACAGATACGCAGTATTTT. Translation gives CASSWGLAGVTDTQYF.

In regard to this clone: The sample contains more than one DNA sequence encoding this CDR3. The gene calls are TRBV13 and TRBJ2-7, with D hard to call. The CDR3 runs to 11 residues. Trimming cost V 0 bases and J 5 bases, with 2 bases left between them. Per the germline V gene, CDR1 is PRHDT and CDR2 is FYEKMQ (reference sequence). CDR3 sequence reads: CASSLGDEQYF. The CDR3 DNA sequence: TGTGCCAGCAGCTTAGGGGACGAGCAGTACTTC.

The gene calls are TRBV6-1 and TRBJ2-7, with 8 bases aligning to TRBD2. From germline, CDR1 is MNHNS and CDR2 SASEGT. The CDR3 contains 15 residues. Trimming cost V 3 bases and J 1 base; bases outside gene matches: 5. This CDR3 is CASSDKGLGSYEQYF. In DNA form, the CDR3 reads TGTGCCAGCAGTGACAAGGGACTAGGGTCCTACGAGCAGTACTTC.

In DNA form, the CDR3 reads TGTGCCAGCAGCCCACCGACAGGGTATGGGACCACTGAAGCTTTCTTT. This encodes CASSPPTGYGTTEAFF. The V gene is TRBV7-9, the J gene TRBJ1-1; 7 positions agree with TRBD1. Trimming took 5 bases from V and 4 from J; bases not matched to a gene: 13. Germline CDR1 SEHNR, CDR2 FQNEAQ (reference sequence). This CDR3 has 16 amino acids.